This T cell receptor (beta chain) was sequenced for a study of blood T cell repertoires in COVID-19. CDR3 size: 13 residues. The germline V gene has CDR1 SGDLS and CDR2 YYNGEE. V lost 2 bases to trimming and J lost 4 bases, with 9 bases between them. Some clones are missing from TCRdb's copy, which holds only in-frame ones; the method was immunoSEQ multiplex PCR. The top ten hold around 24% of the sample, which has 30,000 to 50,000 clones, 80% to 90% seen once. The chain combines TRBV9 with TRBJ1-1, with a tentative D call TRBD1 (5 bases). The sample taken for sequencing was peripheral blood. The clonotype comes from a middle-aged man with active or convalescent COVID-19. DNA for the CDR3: TGTGCCAGCAGCGTGACAGTCACCACTGAAGCTTTCTTT. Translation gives CASSVTVTTEAFF.